This TCR beta chain was documented in a study of T cell changes during pregnancy in multiple sclerosis. Clones were sequenced by immunoSEQ multiplex PCR, and TCRdb holds only the in-frame ones, with some missing. The data contain about 77,000 clones, more than 85% of them singletons. This sequence originates from a female donor in good health, enrolled as a control in a pregnancy study. The input for sequencing was peripheral blood, taken after pregnancy.

CDR3 loop: CASSERFYSAGGYTF. For the CDR3, the DNA is TGTGCCAGCAGTGAAAGGTTTTACAGTGCGGGAGGCTACACCTTC. This chain links TRBV6-1 with TRBJ1-2, with no clear D. The CDR3 has 15 residues. V shed 2 bases and J shed 8 bases, with 18 bases lying between them. CDR1 is MNHNS, CDR2 SASEGT, per germline.